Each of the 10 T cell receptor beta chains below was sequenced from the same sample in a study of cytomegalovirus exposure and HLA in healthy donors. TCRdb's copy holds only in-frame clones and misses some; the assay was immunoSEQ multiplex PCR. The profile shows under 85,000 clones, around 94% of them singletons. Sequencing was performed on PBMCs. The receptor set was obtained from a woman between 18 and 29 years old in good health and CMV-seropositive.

The CDR3 reads CASSSAGGTDTQYF. CDR3 sequence (DNA): TGTGCCAGCAGCTCCGCAGGGGGCACAGATACGCAGTATTTT. The gene calls are TRBV11-3 and TRBJ2-3; perhaps TRBD1 as D (6 bases). The length of the CDR3 is 14 residues. V lost 4 bases and J lost 1, with 9 bases in between. Looked up from germline, CDR1 is SGHNT and CDR2 is YENEEA.

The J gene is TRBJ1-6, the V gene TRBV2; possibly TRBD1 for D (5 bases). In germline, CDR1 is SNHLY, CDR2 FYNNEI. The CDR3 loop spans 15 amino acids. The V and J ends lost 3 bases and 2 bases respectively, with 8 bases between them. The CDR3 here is CASSDRATYNSPLHF. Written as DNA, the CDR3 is TGTGCCAGCAGTGACAGGGCCACCTATAATTCACCCCTCCACTTT.

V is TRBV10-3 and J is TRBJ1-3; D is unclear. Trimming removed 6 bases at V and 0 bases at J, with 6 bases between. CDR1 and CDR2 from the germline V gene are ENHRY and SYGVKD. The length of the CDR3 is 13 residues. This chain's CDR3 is CAIRQPSGNTIYF. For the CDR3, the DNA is TGTGCCATCAGACAGCCCTCTGGAAACACCATATATTTT.

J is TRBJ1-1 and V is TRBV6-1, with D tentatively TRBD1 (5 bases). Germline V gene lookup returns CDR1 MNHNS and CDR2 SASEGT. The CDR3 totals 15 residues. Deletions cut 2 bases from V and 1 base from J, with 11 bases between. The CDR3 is CASSETRTRNTEAFF. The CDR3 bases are TGTGCCAGCAGTGAAACCCGGACAAGGAACACTGAAGCTTTCTTT.

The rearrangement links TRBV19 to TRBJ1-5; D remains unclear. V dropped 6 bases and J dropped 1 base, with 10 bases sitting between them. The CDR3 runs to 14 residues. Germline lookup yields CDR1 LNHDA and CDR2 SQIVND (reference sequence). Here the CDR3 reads CASRRPGSNQPQHF. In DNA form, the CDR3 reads TGTGCCAGTAGGAGGCCGGGAAGCAATCAGCCCCAGCATTTT.

The CDR3 nucleotides are TGTGCCAGCAGCGCAAAACAGGGATGGACCGGGGAGCTGTTTTTT. Translation gives CASSAKQGWTGELFF. The chain links TRBV9 to TRBJ2-2; D is perhaps TRBD1 (6 bases). The CDR3 totals 15 residues. V lost 3 bases, J lost 5 bases, and 14 bases lay in between. The germline CDR1 and CDR2 sequences are SGDLS and YYNGEE. The full variable domain, in which reference TRBV9 and TRBJ2-2 provide the parts outside the CDR3, is DSGVTQTPKHLITATGQRVTLRCSPRSGDLSVYWYQQSLDQGLQFLIQYYNGEERAKGNILERFSAQQFPDLHSELNLSSLELGDSALYFCASSAKQGWTGELFFGEGSRLTVL.

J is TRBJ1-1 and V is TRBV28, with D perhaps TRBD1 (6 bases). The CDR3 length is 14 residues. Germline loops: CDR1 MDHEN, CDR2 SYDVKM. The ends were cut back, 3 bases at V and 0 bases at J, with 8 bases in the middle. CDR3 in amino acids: CASSFDRLNTEAFF. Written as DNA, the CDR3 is TGTGCCAGCAGTTTCGACAGGTTGAACACTGAAGCTTTCTTT. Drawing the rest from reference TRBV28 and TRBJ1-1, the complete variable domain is DVKVTQSSRYLVKRTGEKVFLECVQDMDHENMFWYRQDPGLGLRLIYFSYDVKMKEKGDIPEGYSVSREKKERFSLILESASTNQTSMYLCASSFDRLNTEAFFGQGTRLTVV.

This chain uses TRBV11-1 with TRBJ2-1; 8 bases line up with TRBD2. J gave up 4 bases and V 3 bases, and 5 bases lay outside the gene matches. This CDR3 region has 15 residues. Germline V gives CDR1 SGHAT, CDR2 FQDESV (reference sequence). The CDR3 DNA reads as TGTGCCAGCAGCTTCGGACTAGCTGATTACAATGAGCAGTTCTTC. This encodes CASSFGLADYNEQFF.

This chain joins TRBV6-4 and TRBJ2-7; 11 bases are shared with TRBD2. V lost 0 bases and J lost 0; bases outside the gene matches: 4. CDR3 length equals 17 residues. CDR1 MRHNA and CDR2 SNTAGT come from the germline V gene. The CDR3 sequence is CASSDSSGTSGSYEQYF. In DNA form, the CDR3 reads TGTGCCAGCAGTGACTCTTCCGGGACTAGCGGCTCCTACGAGCAGTACTTC.

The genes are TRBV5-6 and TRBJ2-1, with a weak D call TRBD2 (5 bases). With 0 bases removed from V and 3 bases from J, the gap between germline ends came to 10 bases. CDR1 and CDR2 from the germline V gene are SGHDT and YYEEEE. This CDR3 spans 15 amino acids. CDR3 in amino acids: CASSLGGPLYNEQFF. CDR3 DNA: TGTGCCAGCAGCTTGGGCGGGCCCCTCTACAATGAGCAGTTCTTC.